These 29 T cell receptor beta chains were sequenced from one sample in a study of beta chain features in type 1 diabetes. Whole-study results and caveats: Type 1 diabetes patients had moderately but significantly shorter TCRB CDR3s in all four CD4+ subsets.

No antigens are known for them. Every bit of the isolated RNA underwent reverse transcription, so sequencing read expressed TCRB transcripts. Measured with immunoSEQ multiplex PCR; TCRdb has only the in-frame clones, and not every one. This repertoire shows roughly 51,000 clones, about 50% found once; its top ten account for roughly 2.6%. The sample was Tregs from blood. The receptors originated from a woman in her thirties or forties with type 1 diabetes.

The rearrangement links TRBV28 to TRBJ2-1, with 7 bases lining up with TRBD1. The CDR3 is 15 amino acids. The V and J ends lost 5 bases and 9 bases, in that order; junction bases with no gene match: 13. Germline V CDR1 and CDR2: MDHEN, SYDVKM. The CDR3 loop is CASSSPGTAVGEQFF. The CDR3 nucleotides read TGTGCCAGCAGTAGCCCGGGGACAGCGGTCGGTGAGCAGTTCTTC. Full variable domain (missing parts from reference TRBV28 and TRBJ2-1): DVKVTQSSRYLVKRTGEKVFLECVQDMDHENMFWYRQDPGLGLRLIYFSYDVKMKEKGDIPEGYSVSREKKERFSLILESASTNQTSMYLCASSSPGTAVGEQFFGPGTRLTVL.

The chain carries TRBV5-1 and TRBJ2-5, with 8 bases matching TRBD1. Gene TRBJ2-7 matches the end of the DNA better, so the J call may be wrong. Germline V lookup: CDR1 SGHRS, CDR2 YFSETQ. This CDR3 is built from 14 residues. CDR3: CASSLQGAPYEQYF. The CDR3 bases are TGCGCCAGCAGCTTGCAGGGGGCCCCCTACGAGCAGTACTTC.

The chain joins TRBV30 to TRBJ2-7; 9 nucleotides line up with TRBD2. CDR3 length: 12 amino acids. The J segment lost 7 bases and the V segment lost 3 bases, leaving 4 bases of the junction unmatched. The germline gives CDR1 GTSNPN, CDR2 SVGIG (reference sequence). The CDR3 DNA reads as TGTGCCTGGAGCCGGCTAGCGGGGGAGCAGTACTTC. Translating gives CAWSRLAGEQYF.

The V call is TRBV10-3, the J call TRBJ1-2, with 7 bases aligning to TRBD1. This CDR3 is 14 amino acids long. In germline, CDR1 is ENHRY, CDR2 SYGVKD. The V segment lost 2 bases and the J segment 7 bases; nucleotides outside the gene matches: 7. The CDR3 is CAISERQGSGGYTF. CDR3 bases: TGTGCCATCAGTGAGAGACAGGGCTCGGGTGGCTACACCTTC.

V usage is TRBV19 and J usage is TRBJ1-5; tentatively, D is TRBD1 (5 bases). The germline V and J ends were trimmed by 7 bases and 5 bases, with 18 bases remaining between them. The CDR3 consists of 15 residues. The germline gives CDR1 LNHDA, CDR2 SQIVND (reference sequence). The CDR3 region is CASTSGGGRHQPQHF. CDR3 in DNA: TGTGCCAGTACCTCCGGGGGGGGTCGGCATCAGCCCCAGCATTTT.

V is TRBV9 and J is TRBJ2-7, with 13 bases lining up with TRBD2. Unmatched junction bases numbered 7, after V lost 4 bases and J lost 6 bases. CDR3 length: 15 residues. Per the germline V gene, CDR1 is SGDLS and CDR2 is YYNGEE. Here the CDR3 reads CASSPGLAGASEQYF. CDR3 coding DNA: TGTGCCAGCAGCCCCGGACTAGCGGGAGCTAGCGAGCAGTACTTC.

V is TRBV20-1 and J is TRBJ1-1; D not certain. Germline CDR1 reads DFQATT; CDR2 reads SNEGSKA (reference sequence). V lost 7 bases, J lost 0 bases, and 6 bases lay in between. There are 11 residues in the CDR3. The CDR3 is CSVQMNTEAFF. The CDR3 DNA reads TGCAGTGTTCAGATGAACACTGAAGCTTTCTTT.

The chain recombines TRBV6-6 with TRBJ2-1; 13 nucleotides match TRBD2. Germline V gives CDR1 MNHNY, CDR2 SVGAGI (reference sequence). V shed 4 bases, J shed 9 bases, and the junction held 9 bases outside the gene matches. The CDR3 sequence is 16 residues long. The CDR3 reads CASSSSTSGGSPEQFF. CDR3 bases: TGTGCCAGCAGTTCCTCGACTAGCGGGGGGTCGCCTGAGCAGTTCTTC.

CDR3: CASSQEFMRAFRAFTEAFF. The CDR3 DNA follows: TGCGCCAGCAGCCAAGAATTTATGCGTGCCTTCAGGGCCTTCACTGAAGCTTTCTTT. The rearrangement links TRBV4-1 to TRBJ1-1, with D possibly being TRBD1 (5 bases). Germline loops: CDR1 MGHRA, CDR2 YSYEKL. V was trimmed by 0 bases and J by 4 bases, leaving 24 bases between them. The CDR3 is 19 residues long.

This clone has only one observation. This CDR3 is CASSVTSATDTQYF. The CDR3 DNA reads as TGTGCCAGCAGTGTCACTAGCGCCACAGATACGCAGTATTTT. The genes are TRBV28 and TRBJ2-3, with TRBD2 matching over 7 bases. This CDR3 is built from 14 residues. From germline, CDR1 is MDHEN and CDR2 SYDVKM. Germline trimming cut 5 bases from V and 2 bases from J; bases unmatched to any gene: 4.

The CDR3 DNA reads TGTGCCAGCAGTTTTGGCCTCGCACCGGGACAGGGTAACTATGGCTACACCTTC. Its protein product is CASSFGLAPGQGNYGYTF. The J gene is TRBJ1-2, the V gene TRBV7-9; 9 bases are a match to TRBD1. Germline V CDR1 and CDR2: SEHNR, FQNEAQ (reference sequence). This CDR3 region has 18 residues. V was pared by 6 bases and J by 1 base, with 15 bases of the junction left unmatched. Full variable domain (remainder filled in from reference TRBV7-9 and TRBJ1-2): DTGVSQNPRHKITKRGQNVTFRCDPISEHNRLYWYRQTLGQGPEFLTYFQNEAQLEKSRLLSDRFSAERPKGSFSTLEIQRTEQGDSAMYLCASSFGLAPGQGNYGYTFGSGTRLTVV.

The chain carries TRBV6-6 and TRBJ2-1; TRBD2 might be the D (6 bases). Germline values: CDR1 MNHNY, CDR2 SVGAGI (reference sequence). Trimming removed 4 bases at V and 3 bases at J, with 10 bases between. The CDR3 is 14 residues long. The CDR3 sequence is CASSFLANYNEQFF. The CDR3 DNA reads TGTGCCAGCAGTTTTCTAGCGAACTACAATGAGCAGTTCTTC.

This clone was seen once. The rearrangement uses TRBV9 and TRBJ2-2; the match to TRBD1 covers 10 bases. Looked up from germline, CDR1 is SGDLS and CDR2 is YYNGEE. V gave up 2 bases and J gave up 0 bases; unmatched junction bases: 7. CDR3 length: 18 amino acids. CDR3 amino acids: CASSVAPGQGANTGELFF. CDR3 in DNA: TGTGCCAGCAGCGTTGCCCCAGGACAGGGGGCGAACACCGGGGAGCTGTTTTTT.

The chain combines TRBV5-1 with TRBJ1-1; D uncertain. Germline CDR1 reads SGHRS; CDR2 reads YFSETQ. The CDR3 extends over 15 amino acids. V was cut by 0 bases and J by 0 bases, with 9 bases left in between. CDR3 in amino acids: CASSLGASVNTEAFF. The CDR3 DNA reads TGCGCCAGCAGCTTGGGAGCCAGCGTGAACACTGAAGCTTTCTTT.

There are a few counts of this clone. V gene TRBV4-2 combines with J gene TRBJ1-5; tentative D call: TRBD1 (6 bases). The CDR3 length is 16 residues. Germline V gives CDR1 LGHNA, CDR2 YNFKEQ. Trimming took 1 base from V and 0 from J, leaving 10 bases between them. CDR3 sequence (DNA): TGTGCCAGCAGCCAAGCGGCAGGGGCTAGCAATCAGCCCCAGCATTTT. It yields the protein CASSQAAGASNQPQHF.

This clone was seen more than once but under ten times. The CDR3 DNA reads as TGTGCCAGCAGCCCGACAGGGGGTAGCGACGAGCAGTACTTC. It translates to CASSPTGGSDEQYF. This sequence joins TRBV7-9 and TRBJ2-7, with 9 positions matching TRBD1. The CDR3 consists of 14 residues. Trimming at V came to 5 bases and at J to 5 bases, leaving 7 bases not matched to a gene. Germline V gives CDR1 SEHNR, CDR2 FQNEAQ (reference sequence).

J is TRBJ2-2 and V is TRBV7-6; TRBD1 matches at 8 bases. The CDR3 contains 18 residues. Germline values: CDR1 SGHVS, CDR2 FNYEAQ. With 0 bases clipped from V and 3 bases from J, the junction kept 9 bases outside the gene matches. In DNA, the CDR3 is TGTGCCAGCAGCTTAGCGCCTTGGACAGGGAAATACACCGGGGAGCTGTTTTTT. It specifies CASSLAPWTGKYTGELFF.

This clone was seen a handful of times. This chain connects TRBV28 to TRBJ2-7, with D unclear. Germline V lookup: CDR1 MDHEN, CDR2 SYDVKM. The CDR3 extends over 14 amino acids. V was trimmed by 5 bases and J by 3 bases, leaving 14 bases between them. The CDR3 region has the DNA TGTGCCAGCAGTCTCCGAGCTCTAAACTACGAGCAGTACTTC. Its protein is CASSLRALNYEQYF.

The chain couples TRBV7-9 to TRBJ2-5; perhaps TRBD1 as D (6 bases). The DNA matches TRBJ2-7 better at its end, which makes the J call doubtful. This CDR3 has 14 amino acids. Germline CDR1 is SEHNR and CDR2 is FQNEAQ (reference sequence). The CDR3 region is CASSDTGSVYEQYF. In DNA, the CDR3 is TGTGCCAGCAGTGATACAGGGTCCGTCTACGAGCAGTACTTC.

This sequence joins TRBV4-1 and TRBJ2-7; TRBD1 aligns across 8 bases. Trimming at V came to 4 bases and at J to 7 bases, leaving 9 bases not matched to a gene. The CDR3 spans 14 residues. Germline V gene lookup returns CDR1 MGHRA and CDR2 YSYEKL. CDR3 in amino acids: CASSPRDRTTEQYF. The CDR3 region has the DNA TGCGCCAGCAGCCCCCGGGACAGGACTACAGAGCAGTACTTC.

The CDR3 protein is CASKAGQGSTGELFF. The CDR3, as DNA: TGTGCCAGCAAAGCGGGACAGGGCTCTACCGGGGAGCTGTTTTTT. The genes are TRBV25-1 and TRBJ2-2; 9 bases align to TRBD1. Germline V gene lookup returns CDR1 MGHDK and CDR2 SYGVNS. This CDR3 is 15 amino acids long. The junction had 8 bases not matched to a gene; V was cut back by 7 bases and J by 5 bases.

The rearrangement uses TRBV5-1 and TRBJ2-3; D is perhaps TRBD2 (7 bases). Germline lookup yields CDR1 SGHRS and CDR2 YFSETQ. The CDR3 length is 15 residues. The germline V and J ends were trimmed by 0 bases and 6 bases, with 14 bases remaining between them. The CDR3 region is CASSLARGAEDTQYF. Here the CDR3 DNA reads TGCGCCAGCAGCTTGGCCCGGGGGGCGGAGGATACGCAGTATTTT.

The chain employs TRBV28 and TRBJ1-2; D gene uncertain. The CDR3 sequence is 17 residues long. The germline V gene encodes CDR1 MDHEN and CDR2 SYDVKM. Trimming shortened V by 4 bases and J by 0 bases, and 18 bases separated the two germline ends. The CDR3 loop reads CASSSPAQGGSNYGYTF. The DNA for the CDR3 is TGTGCCAGCAGTTCCCCTGCGCAAGGCGGCTCTAACTATGGCTACACCTTC.

This clone has just a few counts. The chain combines TRBV6-1 with TRBJ1-1, with unresolved D. V was cut by 3 bases and J by 5 bases, with 13 bases left in between. Per the germline V gene, CDR1 is MNHNS and CDR2 is SASEGT. The CDR3 length is 14 residues. The CDR3 sequence: CASSEGRWVTEAFF. CDR3 sequence (DNA): TGTGCCAGCAGTGAGGGCAGGTGGGTAACTGAAGCTTTCTTT.

V usage is TRBV29-1 and J usage is TRBJ2-7, with 8 positions matching TRBD1. Losses at the gene ends were 8 bases for V and 6 bases for J; bases not matched to a gene: 9. The CDR3 runs to 12 residues. CDR1 SQVTM and CDR2 ANQGSEA come from the germline V gene. Here the CDR3 DNA reads TGCAGCTCGCGGACAGGGATGAGCGAGCAGTACTTC. It yields the protein CSSRTGMSEQYF.

J is TRBJ2-7 and V is TRBV18; a possible D gene is TRBD2 (6 bases). V was trimmed by 3 bases and J by 7 bases, leaving 16 bases between them. The CDR3 is 14 amino acids. Germline CDR1 KGHSH, CDR2 LQKENI. The CDR3 region is CASSPRDYGGEQYF. The CDR3 DNA reads as TGTGCCAGCTCACCGCGAGACTACGGAGGGGAGCAGTACTTC.

The CDR3 DNA is TGTGCCACCGGGAAACAGGGCTACAATGAGCAGTTCTTC. Encoded protein: CATGKQGYNEQFF. This chain uses TRBV2 with TRBJ2-1, with D perhaps matching TRBD1 (6 bases). The CDR3 length is 13 residues. V lost 10 bases and J 3 bases, leaving 13 bases between the germline ends. CDR1 and CDR2 from the germline V gene are SNHLY and FYNNEI.

This clone has just a few counts. V and J are TRBV7-2 and TRBJ2-5, with D uncertain. CDR3 length: 13 residues. Trimming shortened V by 0 bases and J by 1 base, and 3 bases separated the two germline ends. Germline CDR1 is SGHTA and CDR2 is FQGNSA. The CDR3 sequence is CASSLAVQETQYF. In DNA, the CDR3 is TGTGCCAGCAGCTTAGCCGTCCAAGAGACCCAGTACTTC.

This chain links TRBV5-1 with TRBJ2-7; TRBD2 matches at 7 bases. The CDR3 covers 14 residues. V gave up 4 bases and J gave up 2 bases; unmatched junction bases: 6. From germline, CDR1 is SGHRS and CDR2 YFSETQ. CDR3 sequence reads: CASSPSGLAYEQYF. The CDR3 region has the DNA TGCGCCAGCAGCCCCAGCGGACTAGCCTACGAGCAGTACTTC.